One and the same sample provided the 9 T cell receptor beta chains below, sequenced in a study of shared clonotypes between healthy human individuals. Naive CD8 cells, CD45RO-negative and positively selected for CCR7, excluded terminally differentiated effector memory CD45RA+ cells. Sequenced by immunoSEQ multiplex PCR; TCRdb stores in-frame clones only, minus some. The data contain about 2 million clones, just under 95% of them singletons. Sequenced input: naive CD8+ T cells sorted from blood. These receptors were taken from a man aged 18 to 29 in good health.

This rearrangement joins TRBV7-9 to TRBJ2-2; D not certain. Germline V gives CDR1 SEHNR, CDR2 FQNEAQ (reference sequence). The CDR3 extends over 16 amino acids. Trimming shortened V by 8 bases and J by 1 base, and 17 bases separated the two germline ends. CDR3 loop: CASLRPLSKNTGELFF. Written as DNA, the CDR3 is TGTGCCAGCCTCCGCCCGCTGTCCAAGAACACCGGGGAGCTGTTTTTT.

The chain carries TRBV28 and TRBJ2-2; D may correspond to TRBD1 or TRBD2 (5 bases each). The CDR3 has 16 amino acids. Germline loops: CDR1 MDHEN, CDR2 SYDVKM. Trimming cost V 0 bases and J 2 bases, with 10 bases left between them. CDR3 sequence (DNA): TGTGCCAGCAGTTTATGGGGACGGTTCAACACCGGGGAGCTGTTTTTT. Translating gives CASSLWGRFNTGELFF.

In this sample, this clone turned up once. This chain joins TRBV19 and TRBJ1-3, with D hard to call. From germline, CDR1 is LNHDA and CDR2 SQIVND (reference sequence). The V and J ends lost 5 bases and 6 bases respectively, with 20 bases between them. CDR3 length: 16 residues. The DNA for the CDR3 is TGTGCCAGTAGTCCCTACGCAGGAGGTTACGAAAACACCATATATTTT. Its protein product is CASSPYAGGYENTIYF. The complete variable domain, with remaining parts taken from reference TRBV19 and TRBJ1-3, reads DGGITQSPKYLFRKEGQNVTLSCEQNLNHDAMYWYRQDPGQGLRLIYYSQIVNDFQKGDIAEGYSVSREKKESFPLTVTSAQKNPTAFYLCASSPYAGGYENTIYFGEGSWLTVV.

The chain is built from TRBV4-3 and TRBJ2-7, with D unclear. V was pared by 1 base and J by 4 bases, with 8 bases between. CDR1 and CDR2 from the germline V gene are LGHNA and YSLEER. This CDR3 comprises 13 residues. DNA for the CDR3: TGCGCCAGCAGCCAAGGATATGGTTACGAGCAGTACTTC. Encoded protein: CASSQGYGYEQYF.

This chain connects TRBV9 to TRBJ2-1, with 9 nucleotides matching TRBD2. Germline V gene sequence: CDR1 SGDLS, CDR2 YYNGEE. CDR3 size: 21 residues. V lost 1 base, J lost 8 bases, and 25 bases stayed unmatched. CDR3 bases: TGTGCCAGCAGCGTAAACGGCCTATCTCTGCGACCCGGGACTAGCTATCATGAGCAGTTCTTC. Protein product: CASSVNGLSLRPGTSYHEQFF.

V usage is TRBV6-5 and J usage is TRBJ1-2, with TRBD1 as a possible D gene (5 bases). V was shortened by 4 bases and J by 6 bases, with 12 bases between the two germline ends. The length of the CDR3 is 13 residues. Germline lookup yields CDR1 MNHEY and CDR2 SVGAGI. DNA for the CDR3: TGTGCCAGCAGTTTCAGCGAAGGGGATGGCTACACCTTC. It is translated as CASSFSEGDGYTF.

Turning to this clone: The sample carries other DNA sequences with the same CDR3. V gene TRBV5-6 combines with J gene TRBJ1-1; TRBD1 might be the D (5 bases). The germline gives CDR1 SGHDT, CDR2 YYEEEE. The CDR3 totals 13 residues. The ends were cut back, 1 base at V and 3 bases at J, with 7 bases in the middle. The CDR3: CASSLTGYTEAFF. CDR3 nucleotide sequence: TGTGCCAGCAGCTTGACAGGTTACACTGAAGCTTTCTTT.

The rearrangement links TRBV6-1 to TRBJ2-3; D gene uncertain. The CDR3 loop spans 15 amino acids. V lost 1 base and J 0 bases, leaving 8 bases between the germline ends. The germline V gene encodes CDR1 MNHNS and CDR2 SASEGT. This CDR3 is CASSEVGPSTDTQYF. The CDR3 coding sequence is TGTGCCAGCAGTGAAGTCGGACCTAGCACAGATACGCAGTATTTT.

This chain links TRBV30 with TRBJ2-5; 9 nucleotides agree with TRBD2. Germline V gene lookup returns CDR1 GTSNPN and CDR2 SVGIG (reference sequence). The trim removed 0 bases at V and 5 bases at J, leaving 10 bases unmatched. The CDR3 runs to 16 residues. The CDR3 is CAWSVMGLAGLETQYF. The CDR3 region has the DNA TGTGCCTGGAGTGTAATGGGACTAGCCGGTCTGGAGACCCAGTACTTC.